This T cell receptor (beta chain) emerged from a study of cytomegalovirus exposure and HLA in healthy donors. Points from the study as a whole: Accurate prediction of most subjects' HLA-A and HLA-B alleles from TCR beta sequences was reported. In presence/absence analyses, roughly uniform sequencing depth across donors was assumed. The dataset shows that most TCR sequences were rare, while some public TCRs occurred in many donors. Some TCR beta chains (about 180 of them) were listed as cytomegalovirus-associated.

This clone was counted a single time. What it recognizes is unknown. PCR used 60 Vbeta primers and 13 Jbeta primers. Clones were read by immunoSEQ multiplex PCR, and TCRdb kept only the in-frame ones, dropping some. The sample carries 150,000 to 200,000 clones, 77% recorded once. The CDR3 runs to 16 residues. V was trimmed by 1 base and J by 0 bases, leaving 10 bases between them. CDR1 LNHNV and CDR2 YYDKDF come from the germline V gene (reference sequence). This TCR came from a middle-aged man in good health and CMV-seropositive. The chain joins TRBV15 to TRBJ1-5; TRBD1 is a possible D gene (5 bases). Sequenced input: PBMCs. The CDR3 loop reads CATSRVGGGSNQPQHF. CDR3 nucleotides: TGTGCCACCAGCAGAGTCGGGGGTGGTAGCAATCAGCCCCAGCATTTT.